The 16 T cell receptor beta chains presented below share a single source sample, sequenced in a study of molecular identifiers for immune sequencing clone quantification. MiXCR, run by TCRdb on the PCR reads, gives a single entry per CDR3 protein. The sample consists of hundreds of thousands of distinct CDR3 sequences, over 20% of them appearing once. Input material: naive CD8+ T cells from blood, with Jurkat cell RNA spiked in. Stated subset: FACS-sorted CD8+CD4-CCR7+CD45RA+ naive T cells. The receptors shown here come from a human donor in good health. Some libraries in this study had Jurkat cell RNA spiked in.

This clonotype was picked up many times. The J gene is TRBJ1-5, the V gene TRBV28; D is ambiguous. This CDR3 has 15 residues. V lost 3 bases and J lost 1, with 10 bases in between. The germline gives CDR1 MDHEN, CDR2 SYDVKM. The CDR3 DNA follows: TGTGCCAGCAGTTTCCGCGGGGTGAGCAATCAGCCCCAGCATTTT. Amino acid sequence: CASSFRGVSNQPQHF. Variable domain in full (rest from reference TRBV28 and TRBJ1-5): DVKVTQSSRYLVKRTGEKVFLECVQDMDHENMFWYRQDPGLGLRLIYFSYDVKMKEKGDIPEGYSVSREKKERFSLILESASTNQTSMYLCASSFRGVSNQPQHFGDGTRLSIL.

This clonotype came up many times. This chain joins TRBV5-1 and TRBJ2-1; tentative D call: TRBD2 (6 bases). This CDR3 is 15 amino acids long. Germline CDR1 SGHRS, CDR2 YFSETQ. Trimming removed 1 base at V and 2 bases at J, with 10 bases between. The CDR3 here is CASSLISGAYNEQFF. CDR3 DNA sequence: TGCGCCAGCAGCTTGATTAGCGGAGCCTACAATGAGCAGTTCTTC.

Note on this clonotype: The junction differs from germline at one of its ends, possibly a read error. The V and J genes are TRBV7-9 and TRBJ2-5; D could derive from TRBD1 or TRBD2 (7 bases each). The CDR3 is 15 amino acids. Germline CDR1 SEHNR, CDR2 FQNEAQ (reference sequence). CDR3 residues: CASSLRDRAGEPQYF. CDR3 DNA: TGTGCCAGCAGCTTACGCGACAGGGCGGGAGAGCCCCAGTACTTC. The complete variable domain, with remaining parts taken from reference TRBV7-9 and TRBJ2-5, reads DTGVSQNPRHKITKRGQNVTFRCDPISEHNRLYWYRQTLGQGPEFLTYFQNEAQLEKSRLLSDRFSAERPKGSFSTLEIQRTEQGDSAMYLCASSLRDRAGEPQYFGPGTRLLVL.

In its sample, this clonotype was seen many times. The V gene is TRBV20-1, the J gene TRBJ2-7; 10 nucleotides match TRBD2. CDR3 length: 15 residues. Unmatched junction bases numbered 6, after V lost 0 bases and J lost 4 bases. Germline V lookup: CDR1 DFQATT, CDR2 SNEGSKA (reference sequence). In nucleotides, the CDR3 is TGCAGTGCTAGAGAAACCGGGACTAGCGTGTACGAGCAGTACTTC. Amino acids: CSARETGTSVYEQYF.

The CDR3, as DNA: TGTGCCAGCAGCCAAGACGCAGGCCCAGATACGCAGTATTTT. Protein: CASSQDAGPDTQYF. The chain carries TRBV14 and TRBJ2-3; D uncertain. Looked up from germline, CDR1 is SGHDN and CDR2 is FVKESK. The CDR3 length is 14 residues. The ends were cut back, 0 bases at V and 4 bases at J, with 8 bases in the middle. The full variable domain, rest sourced from reference TRBV14 and TRBJ2-3, is EAGVTQFPSHSVIEKGQTVTLRCDPISGHDNLYWYRRVMGKEIKFLLHFVKESKQDESGMPNNRFLAERTGGTYSTLKVQPAELEDSGVYFCASSQDAGPDTQYFGPGTRLTVL.

V gene TRBV27 combines with J gene TRBJ2-7, with 8 bases identical to TRBD1. V was clipped by 5 bases and J by 6 bases; unmatched bases: 9. Per germline, CDR1 MNHEY and CDR2 SMNVEV (reference sequence). The CDR3 has 14 residues. The CDR3 reads CASSLTGGLSEQYF. The CDR3 bases are TGTGCCAGCAGTCTTACAGGGGGGCTCTCCGAGCAGTACTTC.

This clonotype came up once. A single base separates this from a much larger clone, so it may be a read error. V and J are TRBV29-1 and TRBJ2-3; 8 nucleotides line up with TRBD2. Germline-derived CDR1 and CDR2 are SQVTM and ANQGSEA. CDR3 length: 16 residues. The J segment lost 1 base and the V segment lost 1 base, leaving 7 bases of the junction unmatched. CDR3 DNA sequence: TGCAGCGTTGAAGGTGCGGGAGGAATGGGCACAGATACGCAGTATTTT. It is translated as CSVEGAGGMGTDTQYF.

With regard to this clonotype: A much bigger clone sits one base away, suggesting this may be a read error. The chain is built from TRBV12-3 or TRBV12-4 and TRBJ2-3, with 8 positions matching TRBD2. CDR3 length: 15 amino acids. J gave up 5 bases and V 3 bases, and 7 bases lay outside the gene matches. In DNA form, the CDR3 reads TGTGCCAGCAGTTTGACTAGCGTGAGTGGAGATACGCAGTATTTT. This gives the protein CASSLTSVSGDTQYF.

About this clonotype: A much more abundant neighbour one base away suggests this may be a read error. The chain has TRBV28 and TRBJ1-5, with a tentative D call TRBD1 (6 bases). CDR3 length equals 16 residues. CDR1 and CDR2 (germline): MDHEN, SYDVKM. The CDR3, as DNA: TGTGCCAGCTGTTTGGGGACAACCGTAGCAGGGCAGCCCCAGCATTTT. Protein sequence: CASCLGTTVAGQPQHF.

This clonotype was recorded at least ten times. The chain recombines TRBV9 with TRBJ2-2; TRBD1 aligns across 11 bases. V dropped 3 bases and J dropped 4; count of bases not matched to a gene: 5. Germline values: CDR1 SGDLS, CDR2 YYNGEE. The CDR3 consists of 16 residues. The CDR3 loop reads CASSAGQGAPTGELFF. The CDR3 nucleotides read TGTGCCAGCAGCGCTGGACAGGGGGCGCCCACCGGGGAGCTGTTTTTT.

This clonotype occurred a few times. V and J are TRBV20-1 and TRBJ2-5; D unclear. The V end lost 3 bases, the J end lost 2 bases, and 19 bases lay between the germline ends. In germline, CDR1 is DFQATT, CDR2 SNEGSKA (reference sequence). This CDR3 is 16 amino acids long. The CDR3 DNA follows: TGCAGTGCTAGTCACCTTAGTGGGCAAGGGCAAGAGACCCAGTACTTC. This codes for CSASHLSGQGQETQYF.

This clonotype was counted at least ten times. The chain has TRBV9 and TRBJ1-2; D remains ambiguous. The CDR3 covers 15 residues. Trimming stripped 0 bases from V and 2 bases from J, with 11 bases between. Looked up from germline, CDR1 is SGDLS and CDR2 is YYNGEE. Here the CDR3 reads CASSVGSSRNYGYTF. The CDR3 coding sequence is TGTGCCAGCAGCGTAGGTTCGTCAAGGAACTATGGCTACACCTTC.

This rearrangement joins TRBV20-1 to TRBJ2-7; tentatively, D is TRBD1 (5 bases). Germline assignment: CDR1 DFQATT and CDR2 SNEGSKA (reference sequence). The CDR3 consists of 15 residues. The ends were cut back, 0 bases at V and 2 bases at J, with 14 bases in the middle. The DNA for the CDR3 is TGCAGTGCTAGAGATAGGCAGGGTCTCGCCTACGAGCAGTACTTC. As protein: CSARDRQGLAYEQYF.

This clonotype was seen ten or more times. The rearrangement links TRBV28 to TRBJ2-5; 11 nucleotides line up with TRBD1. Trimming took 5 bases from V and 6 from J; bases not matched to a gene: 8. This CDR3 comprises 15 residues. Germline loops: CDR1 MDHEN, CDR2 SYDVKM. CDR3: CASSPWTGGTKTQYF. In DNA, the CDR3 is TGTGCCAGCAGTCCCTGGACAGGGGGCACAAAGACCCAGTACTTC.

This clonotype was detected only once. This chain connects TRBV27 to TRBJ1-1; the D is unclear. This CDR3 spans 16 amino acids. Trimming took off 2 bases at V and 6 bases at J, with 19 bases between the two ends. CDR1 MNHEY and CDR2 SMNVEV come from the germline V gene (reference sequence). In nucleotides, the CDR3 is TGTGCCAGCAGTTTAGACGGTTGGGATTCGGGCGCTGAAGCTTTCTTT. Protein product: CASSLDGWDSGAEAFF.

This chain links TRBV27 with TRBJ2-5, with TRBD2 matching 11 bases. Trimming cost V 7 bases and J 4 bases; bases outside gene matches: 2. Germline V gene data show CDR1 as MNHEY and CDR2 as SMNVEV (reference sequence). The CDR3 is made up of 13 amino acids. This CDR3 reads CASMGLAAETQYF. The CDR3 DNA sequence: TGTGCCAGCATGGGACTAGCGGCAGAGACCCAGTACTTC.